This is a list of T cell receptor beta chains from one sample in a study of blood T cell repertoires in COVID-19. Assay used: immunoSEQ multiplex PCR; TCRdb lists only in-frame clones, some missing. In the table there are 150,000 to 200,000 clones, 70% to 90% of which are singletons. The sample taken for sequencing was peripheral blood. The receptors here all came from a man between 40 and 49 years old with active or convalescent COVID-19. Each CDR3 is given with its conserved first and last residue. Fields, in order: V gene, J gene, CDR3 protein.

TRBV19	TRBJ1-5	CASTSGQGRDQPQHF
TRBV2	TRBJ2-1	CASRVAGTPYNEQFF
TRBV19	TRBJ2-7	CASSSDSQSSYEQYF
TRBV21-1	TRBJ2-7	CAILPGLAGHEQYF
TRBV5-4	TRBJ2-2	CASSFALAGGPGTGELFF
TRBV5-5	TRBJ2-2	CASSLQAITGELFF
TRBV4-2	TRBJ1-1	CASSRYLNTGTEAFF
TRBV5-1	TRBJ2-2	CASKGLAGPPLPGELFF
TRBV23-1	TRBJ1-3	CASSQINRGCGNTIYF
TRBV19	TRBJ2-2	CASNSAALDTGELFF
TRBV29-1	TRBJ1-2	CSVSFGFYGYTF
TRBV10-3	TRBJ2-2	CAITSTSGGADTGELFF
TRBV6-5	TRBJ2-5	CASSYLSGGEETQYF
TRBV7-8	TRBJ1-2	CASSYGTGSYGYTF
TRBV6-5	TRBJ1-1	CASRAVTGGITEAFF
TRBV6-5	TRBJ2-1	CASSYGIGSDEQFF
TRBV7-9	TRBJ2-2	CASSLPGTSGSAGELFF
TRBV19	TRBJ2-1	CASSIMGLSNEQFF
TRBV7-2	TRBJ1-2	CASSSRGGTGPPHGYTF
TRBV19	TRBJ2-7	CASTGETYEQYF
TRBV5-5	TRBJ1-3	CASRDRDSGNTIYF
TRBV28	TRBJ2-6	CASSSHRGDNSGANVLTF
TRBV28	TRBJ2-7	CATSPGGPYEQYF
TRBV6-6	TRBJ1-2	CASSYSSGDYGYTF
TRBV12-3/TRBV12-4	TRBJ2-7	CASSVGQTYEQYF
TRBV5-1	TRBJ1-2	CASSLNGNYGYTF
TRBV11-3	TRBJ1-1	CASSYGVTGGRTEAFF
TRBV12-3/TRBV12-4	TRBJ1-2	CASSLSSLGYTF
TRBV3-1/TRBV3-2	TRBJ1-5	CASADGYSNQPQHF
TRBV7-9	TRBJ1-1	CATTPGQAGLNTEAFF
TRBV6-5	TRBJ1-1	CASRDSDREVSAFF
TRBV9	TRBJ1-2	CASSVEPTSRVKTF
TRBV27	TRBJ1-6	CASSLSRTRNSPLHF
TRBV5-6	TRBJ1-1	CASSPGQTNTEAFF
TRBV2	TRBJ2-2	CASTLSGELFF
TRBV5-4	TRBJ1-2	CASSPKGQEPNYGYTF
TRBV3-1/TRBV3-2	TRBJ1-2	CASSTQGGRNYGYTF
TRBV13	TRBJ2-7	CASSLGGRGALQTYEQYF
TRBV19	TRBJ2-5	CASSTGGETQYF
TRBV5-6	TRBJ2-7	CASSLVGLAGSYEQYF
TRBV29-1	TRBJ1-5	CSVVRDIDGGPQHF
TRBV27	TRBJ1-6	CASSMGLNSPLHF
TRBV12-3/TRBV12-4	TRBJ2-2	CAGGDLGTGELFF
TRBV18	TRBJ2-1	CASSALAPYNEQFF
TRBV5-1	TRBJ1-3	CASSARGPSGNTIYF
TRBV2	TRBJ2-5	CASSREVQETQYF
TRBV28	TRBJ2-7	CASSLYTSGTTYEQYF
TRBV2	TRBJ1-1	CASSVGRMNTEAFF
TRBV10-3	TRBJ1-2	CAISEVRGSPYGYTF
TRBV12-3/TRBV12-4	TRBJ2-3	CASTAADTQYF
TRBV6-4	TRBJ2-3	CASSDESRTDTQYF
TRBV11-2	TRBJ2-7	CASSLLVSGGDEQYF
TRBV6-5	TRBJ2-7	CASSASRGAYEQYF
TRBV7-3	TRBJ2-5	CASSPTGTLETQYF
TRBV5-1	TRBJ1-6	CASSLGDRDNSPLHF
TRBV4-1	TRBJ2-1	CASSLNRGADSMRFF